The present T cell receptor (beta chain) was sequenced within a study of beta chain features in type 1 diabetes. Broader study findings: The naive, central memory and Treg TCRB repertoires looked more alike in patients than they did in healthy donors. A moderate, significant TCRB CDR3 shortening appeared in type 1 diabetes across four CD4+ subsets.

All sorted populations exceeded 98% purity. This clone was counted only a few times. What it recognizes is unknown. Trimming removed 2 bases from V and 6 bases from J, with 17 bases in between. CDR3 length: 16 residues. The germline gives CDR1 SGHTA, CDR2 FQGNSA. The investigators reverse transcribed all of the isolated RNA, so they sequenced expressed TCRB transcripts. Repertoires were generated with immunoSEQ multiplex PCR, while TCRdb's copy carries only in-frame clones and drops some. This table has 620,000 or so clones, 15% to 19% appearing once. The rearrangement joins TRBV7-2 to TRBJ1-5; weak D call: TRBD1 (5 bases). This clonotype was obtained from a man between 18 and 29 years old in good health. The sample taken for sequencing was naive CD4+ T cells from blood. The CDR3 DNA sequence: TGTGCCAGCAGCTTAAGGTTTTATGGGGACTCTCAGCCCCAGCATTTT. Protein product: CASSLRFYGDSQPQHF.